The 9 T cell receptor beta chains listed next were all sequenced from one sample in a study of PD-1 blockade in mismatch repair-deficient tumors. Clones were sequenced by immunoSEQ multiplex PCR, and TCRdb holds only the in-frame ones, with some missing. The data contain tens of thousands of clones, about nine tenths of them singletons. The sample in question was peripheral blood, obtained 52 weeks after starting pembrolizumab. The source is an adult with mismatch repair-deficient cancer.

The chain is built from TRBV9 and TRBJ2-1; D possibly matches TRBD1 or TRBD2 (5 bases each). Germline V gene sequence: CDR1 SGDLS, CDR2 YYNGEE. The CDR3 sequence is 15 residues long. Trimming took 0 bases from V and 4 from J, leaving 11 bases between them. CDR3 sequence: CASSVEGRSYNEQFF. The CDR3 coding sequence is TGTGCCAGCAGCGTAGAGGGACGGTCTTACAATGAGCAGTTCTTC.

The chain carries TRBV19 and TRBJ2-1; TRBD1 matches 8 bases. The V gene's germline CDR1 is LNHDA and CDR2 SQIVND (reference sequence). The CDR3 length is 15 residues. V gave up 5 bases and J gave up 4 bases; unmatched junction bases: 7. The CDR3 protein is CASSGRQGTYNEQFF. CDR3 DNA: TGTGCCAGTAGTGGCCGACAGGGGACGTACAATGAGCAGTTCTTC.

The rearrangement links TRBV29-1 to TRBJ2-5, with D unresolved. Looked up from germline, CDR1 is SQVTM and CDR2 is ANQGSEA. Trimming pared 7 bases from V and 1 base from J, leaving 10 bases between. The CDR3 spans 12 residues. The CDR3 is CSGASGQETQYF. CDR3 DNA sequence: TGCAGCGGGGCCTCGGGCCAAGAGACCCAGTACTTC.

The rearrangement links TRBV28 to TRBJ1-5, with no clear D. Germline V CDR1 and CDR2: MDHEN, SYDVKM. Trimming pared 3 bases from V and 0 bases from J, leaving 6 bases between. CDR3 length: 14 residues. CDR3 coding DNA: TGTGCCAGCAGTTTCGGGTATAGCAATCAGCCCCAGCATTTT. It translates to CASSFGYSNQPQHF. Complete variable domain (other parts from reference TRBV28 and TRBJ1-5): DVKVTQSSRYLVKRTGEKVFLECVQDMDHENMFWYRQDPGLGLRLIYFSYDVKMKEKGDIPEGYSVSREKKERFSLILESASTNQTSMYLCASSFGYSNQPQHFGDGTRLSIL.

There are many counts of this clone. This chain joins TRBV27 and TRBJ2-1; no reliable D call. The CDR3 is 13 residues long. The V and J ends lost 4 bases and 9 bases respectively, with 13 bases between them. The germline V gene has CDR1 MNHEY and CDR2 SMNVEV (reference sequence). CDR3 in DNA: TGTGCCAGCAGTTGGACCACTGAGGCTGAGCAGTTCTTC. This gives the protein CASSWTTEAEQFF.

The genes are TRBV19 and TRBJ1-1; D is unresolved. Germline loops: CDR1 LNHDA, CDR2 SQIVND (reference sequence). This CDR3 has 12 amino acids. V shed 10 bases and J shed 4 bases, with 13 bases lying between them. CDR3 in amino acids: CATSSGRTEAFF. CDR3 nucleotides: TGTGCCACCTCGTCAGGTCGCACTGAAGCTTTCTTT.

The chain couples TRBV7-6 to TRBJ2-5; D is possibly TRBD1 or TRBD2 (5 bases each). This CDR3 spans 18 amino acids. The germline V gene has CDR1 SGHVS and CDR2 FNYEAQ. V lost 4 bases, J lost 2 bases, and 23 bases lay in between. This CDR3 is CASSSPGRRSGIQETQYF. The CDR3, as DNA: TGTGCCAGCAGCTCACCGGGACGTCGGTCAGGGATTCAAGAGACCCAGTACTTC.

The V call is TRBV4-3, the J call TRBJ2-5; TRBD2 agrees at 8 bases. CDR1 is LGHNA and CDR2 is YSLEER in the germline V gene. V shed 1 base, J shed 1 base, and the junction held 20 bases outside the gene matches. CDR3 size: 21 residues. In DNA form, the CDR3 reads TGCGCCAGCAGCCAAGTTCCAGGTATCGGTAGCGGGACCGACCTCCAAGAGACCCAGTACTTC. Amino acid sequence: CASSQVPGIGSGTDLQETQYF.

The chain couples TRBV28 to TRBJ2-1; 13 nucleotides agree with TRBD2. With 6 bases clipped from V and 7 bases from J, the junction kept 21 bases outside the gene matches. This CDR3 is built from 20 residues. The V gene's germline CDR1 is MDHEN and CDR2 SYDVKM. The CDR3 loop is CASSDPGLAGRNWQGNEQFF. CDR3 coding DNA: TGTGCCAGCAGCGATCCGGGACTAGCGGGAAGAAATTGGCAGGGTAATGAGCAGTTCTTC.